The entry that follows covers one TCR beta chain sequence. The data were obtained in a study of control samples from healthy donors and cancer patients. Data came from immunoSEQ multiplex PCR; TCRdb stores just in-frame clones and leaves some out. The sample includes 130,000 or so clones, roughly 94% of them seen just once. The CDR3 is 14 amino acids. CDR1 and CDR2 from the germline V gene are SNHLY and FYNNEI. The V end lost 2 bases, the J end lost 0 bases, and 6 bases lay between the germline ends. The gene calls are TRBV2 and TRBJ2-3; the D is unclear. The TCR comes from a man in his fifties or sixties with colorectal cancer. Sequences were obtained from PBMCs. This CDR3 is CASSERQSTDTQYF. The DNA for the CDR3 is TGTGCCAGCAGTGAACGGCAGAGCACAGATACGCAGTATTTT.